Listed below are T cell receptor beta chains from one sample, sequenced in a study of blood T cell repertoires in COVID-19. Clones were sequenced by immunoSEQ multiplex PCR, and TCRdb holds only the in-frame ones, with some missing. The table includes about 40,000 clones, more than 75% detected once. Sequencing was carried out using peripheral blood. These receptor sequences come from a human donor in a cohort sampled during active COVID-19. Each CDR3 is given with its conserved first and last residue. Fields, in order: D gene, J gene, V gene, clone size, CDR3 protein, CDR3 DNA. A D gene is named only where the DNA matches it firmly. Expanded clones get a size class; other rows say once, few or many, or leave the size out.

d_gene: -
j_gene: TRBJ2-3
v_gene: TRBV7-2
abundance: few
CDR3aa: CASSLASTSTDTQYF
CDR3nt: TGTGCCAGCAGCTTAGCTAGTACTAGCACAGATACGCAGTATTTT

d_gene: TRBD1
j_gene: TRBJ2-7
v_gene: TRBV5-4
abundance: -
CDR3aa: CASSYRGQGRGEQYF
CDR3nt: TGTGCCAGCAGCTACCGGGGACAGGGCAGGGGCGAGCAGTACTTC

d_gene: TRBD1
j_gene: TRBJ2-3
v_gene: TRBV24-1
abundance: once
CDR3aa: CATSDPGGINTDTQYF
CDR3nt: TGTGCCACCAGTGACCCAGGGGGCATTAACACAGATACGCAGTATTTT

d_gene: -
j_gene: TRBJ2-5
v_gene: TRBV7-8
abundance: once
CDR3aa: CASSLAGAVQETQYF
CDR3nt: TGTGCCAGCAGCTTAGCGGGGGCAGTTCAAGAGACCCAGTACTTC

d_gene: -
j_gene: TRBJ1-2
v_gene: TRBV6-6
abundance: few
CDR3aa: CASLPQAGFNYGYTF
CDR3nt: TGTGCCAGCCTCCCCCAGGCGGGGTTCAACTATGGCTACACCTTC

d_gene: -
j_gene: TRBJ1-3
v_gene: TRBV7-2
abundance: -
CDR3aa: CASSPDSGNTIYF
CDR3nt: TGTGCCAGCAGCCCAGACTCTGGAAACACCATATATTTT

d_gene: -
j_gene: TRBJ1-3
v_gene: TRBV4-1
abundance: -
CDR3aa: CASSFYFSGNTIYF
CDR3nt: TGCGCCAGCAGCTTTTACTTCTCTGGAAACACCATATATTTT

d_gene: -
j_gene: TRBJ2-1
v_gene: TRBV7-3
abundance: once
CDR3aa: CASSFGTHNEQFF
CDR3nt: TGTGCCAGCAGCTTCGGGACACACAATGAGCAGTTCTTC

d_gene: -
j_gene: TRBJ1-5
v_gene: TRBV15
abundance: -
CDR3aa: CATSRSLSGRGNQPQHF
CDR3nt: TGTGCCACCAGCAGATCCCTCTCGGGGAGGGGGAATCAGCCCCAGCATTTT

d_gene: -
j_gene: TRBJ2-3
v_gene: TRBV5-1
abundance: -
CDR3aa: CASSLAGKGLDTQYF
CDR3nt: TGCGCCAGCAGCTTGGCCGGGAAGGGCTTAGATACGCAGTATTTT

d_gene: TRBD1
j_gene: TRBJ1-1
v_gene: TRBV19
abundance: -
CDR3aa: CASRTFRDRDTEAFF
CDR3nt: TGTGCCAGTCGAACATTCCGGGACAGGGACACTGAAGCTTTCTTT

d_gene: TRBD1
j_gene: TRBJ1-5
v_gene: TRBV2
abundance: medium-sized
CDR3aa: CASSWDRGHNQPQHF
CDR3nt: TGTGCCAGCAGCTGGGACAGGGGGCATAATCAGCCCCAGCATTTT

d_gene: -
j_gene: TRBJ2-2
v_gene: TRBV30
abundance: -
CDR3aa: CAWSVKTRNGELFF
CDR3nt: TGTGCCTGGAGTGTAAAGACAAGGAACGGGGAGCTGTTTTTT

d_gene: TRBD1
j_gene: TRBJ2-7
v_gene: TRBV5-4
abundance: -
CDR3aa: CASSLAGRTGNPQQYF
CDR3nt: TGTGCCAGCAGCTTGGCCGGGCGGACAGGCAACCCCCAGCAGTACTTC

d_gene: -
j_gene: TRBJ2-2
v_gene: TRBV6-5
abundance: -
CDR3aa: CASWAFTGELFF
CDR3nt: TGTGCCAGCTGGGCTTTCACCGGGGAGCTGTTTTTT

d_gene: TRBD1
j_gene: TRBJ1-3
v_gene: TRBV13
abundance: -
CDR3aa: CASSFLIGTGAGNTIYF
CDR3nt: TGTGCCAGCAGCTTCCTTATCGGGACAGGGGCTGGAAACACCATATATTTT

d_gene: TRBD1
j_gene: TRBJ1-1
v_gene: TRBV7-3
abundance: -
CDR3aa: CASSLTGQTNTEAFF
CDR3nt: TGTGCCAGCAGCTTAACGGGACAGACCAACACTGAAGCTTTCTTT

d_gene: TRBD1
j_gene: TRBJ2-3
v_gene: TRBV29-1
abundance: -
CDR3aa: CSVQGLLNTDTQYF
CDR3nt: TGCAGCGTACAGGGGCTCCTCAACACAGATACGCAGTATTTT

d_gene: -
j_gene: TRBJ1-2
v_gene: TRBV5-1
abundance: few
CDR3aa: CASSLDRIYGYTF
CDR3nt: TGCGCCAGCAGCTTGGATAGAATCTATGGCTACACCTTC

d_gene: TRBD1
j_gene: TRBJ2-3
v_gene: TRBV10-3
abundance: -
CDR3aa: CAISDRDRVADTQYF
CDR3nt: TGTGCCATCAGTGATAGGGACAGGGTCGCAGATACGCAGTATTTT

d_gene: -
j_gene: TRBJ2-4
v_gene: TRBV2
abundance: -
CDR3aa: CASSESIENIQYF
CDR3nt: TGTGCCAGCAGTGAATCTATTGAAAACATTCAGTACTTC

d_gene: TRBD2
j_gene: TRBJ2-2
v_gene: TRBV13
abundance: -
CDR3aa: CASSSGLAGGYTGELFF
CDR3nt: TGTGCCAGCAGCTCCGGACTAGCGGGGGGGTATACCGGGGAGCTGTTTTTT

d_gene: -
j_gene: TRBJ1-2
v_gene: TRBV1
abundance: once
CDR3aa: CTSSQGNRGSQGYTF
CDR3nt: TGCACCAGCAGCCAAGGCAACAGGGGCTCCCAGGGCTACACCTTC

d_gene: -
j_gene: TRBJ2-7
v_gene: TRBV7-2
abundance: -
CDR3aa: CASSLAFGQWNEQYF
CDR3nt: TGTGCCAGCAGCTTAGCGTTTGGGCAGTGGAACGAGCAGTACTTC

d_gene: -
j_gene: TRBJ1-2
v_gene: TRBV7-9
abundance: -
CDR3aa: CASSRQDYGYTF
CDR3nt: TGTGCCAGCAGCCGACAGGACTATGGCTACACCTTC

d_gene: TRBD2
j_gene: TRBJ2-1
v_gene: TRBV5-1
abundance: -
CDR3aa: CASAPGLAGGRRDEQFF
CDR3nt: TGCGCCAGCGCCCCGGGGCTAGCGGGGGGGCGGAGGGATGAGCAGTTCTTC

d_gene: -
j_gene: TRBJ1-5
v_gene: TRBV5-3
abundance: once
CDR3aa: CARSYPGRPEEGGNQPQHF
CDR3nt: TGTGCCAGAAGCTACCCGGGACGTCCCGAAGAGGGGGGCAATCAGCCCCAGCATTTT

d_gene: -
j_gene: TRBJ2-4
v_gene: TRBV7-2
abundance: -
CDR3aa: CASSLNSGTKNIQYF
CDR3nt: TGTGCCAGCAGCTTAAATTCGGGGACCAAAAACATTCAGTACTTC

d_gene: TRBD1
j_gene: TRBJ1-6
v_gene: TRBV6-6
abundance: -
CDR3aa: CASSLGQGKHSPLHF
CDR3nt: TGTGCCAGCAGTTTAGGACAGGGGAAGCATTCACCCCTCCACTTT

d_gene: TRBD1
j_gene: TRBJ1-2
v_gene: TRBV3-1/TRBV3-2
abundance: -
CDR3aa: CASSQVGGGYGYTF
CDR3nt: TGTGCCAGCAGCCAAGTAGGGGGCGGCTATGGCTACACCTTC

d_gene: -
j_gene: TRBJ2-6
v_gene: TRBV4-2
abundance: -
CDR3aa: CASSPAEAGANVLTF
CDR3nt: TGTGCCAGCAGCCCCGCGGAGGCTGGGGCCAACGTCCTGACTTTC

d_gene: -
j_gene: TRBJ2-1
v_gene: TRBV5-4
abundance: -
CDR3aa: CASSSPPGELNEQFF
CDR3nt: TGTGCCAGCAGCTCCCCCCCTGGGGAGCTTAATGAGCAGTTCTTC

d_gene: -
j_gene: TRBJ1-2
v_gene: TRBV7-9
abundance: -
CDR3aa: CASSPTTRSGYTF
CDR3nt: TGTGCCAGCAGCCCGACGACAAGGTCGGGCTACACCTTC

d_gene: -
j_gene: TRBJ2-3
v_gene: TRBV3-1/TRBV3-2
abundance: -
CDR3aa: CASSKQGARTDTQYF
CDR3nt: TGTGCCAGCAGCAAACAGGGCGCCCGCACAGATACGCAGTATTTT

d_gene: -
j_gene: TRBJ2-3
v_gene: TRBV3-1/TRBV3-2
abundance: -
CDR3aa: CASRASLTDTQYF
CDR3nt: TGTGCCAGCAGGGCCTCCCTCACAGATACGCAGTATTTT

d_gene: TRBD1
j_gene: TRBJ2-3
v_gene: TRBV29-1
abundance: once
CDR3aa: CSVSDPEQGKSTDTQYF
CDR3nt: TGCAGCGTTTCCGATCCGGAACAGGGGAAAAGCACAGATACGCAGTATTTT

d_gene: -
j_gene: TRBJ2-1
v_gene: TRBV11-3
abundance: once
CDR3aa: CASSLEAGNNEQFF
CDR3nt: TGTGCCAGCAGCTTAGAGGCAGGAAATAATGAGCAGTTCTTC

d_gene: -
j_gene: TRBJ1-2
v_gene: TRBV12-3/TRBV12-4
abundance: many
CDR3aa: CASKHGNSGGYTF
CDR3nt: TGTGCCAGCAAACACGGGAACTCTGGGGGCTACACCTTC

d_gene: TRBD2
j_gene: TRBJ2-5
v_gene: TRBV9
abundance: -
CDR3aa: CASSLTGTSGETQYF
CDR3nt: TGTGCCAGCAGCCTTACCGGGACTAGCGGGGAGACCCAGTACTTC

d_gene: TRBD1
j_gene: TRBJ1-2
v_gene: TRBV10-3
abundance: -
CDR3aa: CAISDGGTANYGYTF
CDR3nt: TGTGCCATCAGTGATGGGGGGACAGCTAACTATGGCTACACCTTC

d_gene: TRBD1
j_gene: TRBJ2-1
v_gene: TRBV5-1
abundance: -
CDR3aa: CASSSRQGAPSSYNEQFF
CDR3nt: TGCGCCAGCAGCTCACGGCAGGGGGCGCCGAGCTCCTACAATGAGCAGTTCTTC

d_gene: TRBD1
j_gene: TRBJ2-3
v_gene: TRBV5-4
abundance: once
CDR3aa: CASSPRTGIPDTQYF
CDR3nt: TGTGCCAGCAGCCCGAGGACAGGGATCCCAGATACGCAGTATTTT